One sample yielded the 9 T cell receptor beta chains listed below, sequenced in a study of control samples from healthy donors and cancer patients. TCRdb's table, derived via immunoSEQ multiplex PCR, lists solely in-frame clones and lacks some. This sample has around 71,000 clones; approximately 90% occur once, and the top ten carry 0.95% to 1.5%. The sequencing input was PBMCs. These receptor sequences come from a woman between 45 and 60 years old with colorectal cancer.

This clone showed up just once. This chain connects TRBV5-1 to TRBJ1-1, with D tentatively TRBD1 (5 bases). V dropped 4 bases and J dropped 6 bases, with 16 bases sitting between them. The CDR3 is made up of 14 amino acids. CDR1 is SGHRS and CDR2 is YFSETQ in the germline V gene. CDR3 protein: CASSPGLAGSEAFF. CDR3 in DNA: TGCGCCAGCAGCCCGGGCCTGGCAGGGTCTGAAGCTTTCTTT.

This rearrangement joins TRBV2 to TRBJ1-5; TRBD1 might be the D (6 bases). The CDR3 covers 17 residues. The germline V gene has CDR1 SNHLY and CDR2 FYNNEI. Trimming removed 1 base at V and 5 bases at J, with 18 bases between. CDR3 bases: TGTGCCAGCAGTGAAGGCGTGGGGGGGGGCTCCGATCAGCCCCAGCATTTT. This encodes CASSEGVGGGSDQPQHF.

The rearrangement links TRBV9 to TRBJ2-1; 13 nucleotides match TRBD2. The CDR3 covers 20 residues. Trimming cost V 3 bases and J 0 bases; bases outside gene matches: 12. Looked up from germline, CDR1 is SGDLS and CDR2 is YYNGEE. The CDR3 coding sequence is TGTGCCAGCAGCGCTACTAGCGGGGGGGCCTTGAGTAGCTCCTACAATGAGCAGTTCTTC. It yields the protein CASSATSGGALSSSYNEQFF.

This chain joins TRBV28 and TRBJ2-7; D uncertain. CDR1 is MDHEN and CDR2 is SYDVKM in the germline V gene. Trimming removed 4 bases from V and 5 bases from J, with 18 bases in between. There are 15 residues in the CDR3. CDR3 nucleotide sequence: TGTGCCAGCAGTTCGAATGTCCGATTTTGGAACGAGCAGTACTTC. Encoded protein: CASSSNVRFWNEQYF.

The chain uses TRBV27 and TRBJ1-1, with a possible D match to TRBD1 (6 bases). CDR3 size: 14 residues. The germline V gene has CDR1 MNHEY and CDR2 SMNVEV (reference sequence). Trimming cost V 6 bases and J 4 bases, with 15 bases left between them. The chain's CDR3 is CASSQQGRGTEAFF. CDR3 bases: TGTGCCAGCAGCCAACAGGGACGTGGCACTGAAGCTTTCTTT.

The sample holds one count of this clone. This sequence joins TRBV18 and TRBJ1-1; 8 bases fit TRBD1. This CDR3 region has 18 residues. Germline-derived CDR1 and CDR2 are KGHSH and LQKENI. The V gene end was trimmed by 2 bases and the J gene end by 0 bases; junction bases not matched to a gene: 11. The CDR3 protein is CASSPGPGRGLLNTEAFF. The CDR3 coding sequence is TGTGCCAGCTCACCAGGTCCAGGCAGGGGGCTTTTGAACACTGAAGCTTTCTTT. The full variable domain, in which reference TRBV18 and TRBJ1-1 provide the parts outside the CDR3, is NAGVMQNPRHLVRRRGQEARLRCSPMKGHSHVYWYRQLPEEGLKFMVYLQKENIIDESGMPKERFSAEFPKEGPSILRIQQVVRGDSAAYFCASSPGPGRGLLNTEAFFGQGTRLTVV.

The chain recombines TRBV28 with TRBJ2-7; TRBD2 matches at 8 bases. The CDR3 consists of 16 residues. The ends lost 3 bases at V and 4 bases at J; junction bases unmatched: 11. The germline V gene has CDR1 MDHEN and CDR2 SYDVKM. CDR3 in DNA: TGTGCCAGCAGTTTTCGGGGACGCGGGAGGATGTACGAGCAGTACTTC. It yields the protein CASSFRGRGRMYEQYF. The full variable domain, its missing parts supplied by reference TRBV28 and TRBJ2-7, is DVKVTQSSRYLVKRTGEKVFLECVQDMDHENMFWYRQDPGLGLRLIYFSYDVKMKEKGDIPEGYSVSREKKERFSLILESASTNQTSMYLCASSFRGRGRMYEQYFGPGTRLTVT.

The J gene is TRBJ2-7, the V gene TRBV5-1; 7 bases match TRBD1. The CDR3 loop spans 14 amino acids. Germline V gene lookup returns CDR1 SGHRS and CDR2 YFSETQ. V dropped 0 bases and J dropped 5; count of bases not matched to a gene: 5. The CDR3 spells CASSLGDSYNEQYF. Written as DNA, the CDR3 is TGCGCCAGCAGCTTGGGGGACAGTTATAACGAGCAGTACTTC.

The chain employs TRBV18 and TRBJ1-6; 8 nucleotides line up with TRBD1. CDR1 and CDR2 from the germline V gene are KGHSH and LQKENI. After removal of 3 bases from V and 9 bases from J, the junction contained 7 bases not matched to a gene. The CDR3 covers 15 residues. The CDR3 sequence is CASSPGQGWGSPLHF. CDR3 in DNA: TGTGCCAGCTCACCCGGACAGGGATGGGGTTCACCCCTCCACTTT.